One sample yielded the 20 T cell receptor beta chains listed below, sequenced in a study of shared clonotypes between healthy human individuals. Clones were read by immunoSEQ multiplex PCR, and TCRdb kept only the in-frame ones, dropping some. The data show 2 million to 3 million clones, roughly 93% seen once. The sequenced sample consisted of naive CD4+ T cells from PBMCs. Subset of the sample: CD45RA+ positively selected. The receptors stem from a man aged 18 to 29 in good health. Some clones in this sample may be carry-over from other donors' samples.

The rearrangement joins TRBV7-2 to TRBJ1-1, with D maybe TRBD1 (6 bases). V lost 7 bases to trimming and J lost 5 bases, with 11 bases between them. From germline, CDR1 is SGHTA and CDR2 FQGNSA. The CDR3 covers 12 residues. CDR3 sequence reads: CASTWTVTEAFF. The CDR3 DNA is TGTGCCAGCACCTGGACAGTTACTGAAGCTTTCTTT. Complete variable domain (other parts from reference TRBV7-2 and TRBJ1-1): GAGVSQSPSNKVTEKGKDVELRCDPISGHTALYWYRQSLGQGLEFLIYFQGNSAPDKSGLPSDRFSAERTGGSVSTLTIQRTQQEDSAVYLCASTWTVTEAFFGQGTRLTVV.

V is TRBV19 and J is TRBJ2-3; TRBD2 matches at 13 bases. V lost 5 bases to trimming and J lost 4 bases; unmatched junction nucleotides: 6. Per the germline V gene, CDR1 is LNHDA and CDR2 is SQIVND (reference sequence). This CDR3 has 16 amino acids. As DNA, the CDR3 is TGTGCCAGTAGTCTCGGACTAGCGGGAGCAGCAGATACGCAGTATTTT. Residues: CASSLGLAGAADTQYF.

The CDR3 spells CASSELAAREPQHF. The CDR3 nucleotides are TGTGCCAGCAGTGAATTGGCAGCGAGAGAGCCCCAGCATTTT. The V call is TRBV6-5, the J call TRBJ1-5; the D is unclear. V was pared by 5 bases and J by 8 bases, with 16 bases between. The CDR3 runs 14 residues. Germline V lookup: CDR1 MNHEY, CDR2 SVGAGI.

This chain's CDR3 is CASSFEVGYGYTF. CDR3 coding DNA: TGTGCCAGCAGCTTCGAGGTTGGCTATGGCTACACCTTC. The chain carries TRBV28 and TRBJ1-2; D unclear. V was shortened by 6 bases and J by 4 bases, with 12 bases between the two germline ends. The germline CDR1 and CDR2 sequences are MDHEN and SYDVKM. CDR3 length: 13 residues.

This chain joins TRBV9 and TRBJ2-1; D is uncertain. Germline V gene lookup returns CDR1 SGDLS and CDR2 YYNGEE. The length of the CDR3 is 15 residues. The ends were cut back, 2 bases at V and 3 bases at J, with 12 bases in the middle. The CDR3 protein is CASSVPKVLYNEQFF. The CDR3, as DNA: TGTGCCAGCAGCGTTCCCAAGGTGCTCTACAATGAGCAGTTCTTC. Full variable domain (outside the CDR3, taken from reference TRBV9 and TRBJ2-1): DSGVTQTPKHLITATGQRVTLRCSPRSGDLSVYWYQQSLDQGLQFLIQYYNGEERAKGNILERFSAQQFPDLHSELNLSSLELGDSALYFCASSVPKVLYNEQFFGPGTRLTVL.

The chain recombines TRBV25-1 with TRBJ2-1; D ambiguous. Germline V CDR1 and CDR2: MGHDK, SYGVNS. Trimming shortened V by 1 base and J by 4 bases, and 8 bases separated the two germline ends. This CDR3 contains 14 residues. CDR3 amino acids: CASSESRTYNEQFF. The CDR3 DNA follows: TGTGCCAGCAGTGAATCCCGAACTTACAATGAGCAGTTCTTC.

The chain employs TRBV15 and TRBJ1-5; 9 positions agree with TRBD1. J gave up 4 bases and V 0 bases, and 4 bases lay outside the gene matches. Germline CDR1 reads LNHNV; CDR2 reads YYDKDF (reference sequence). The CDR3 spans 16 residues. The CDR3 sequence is CATSRDRGQGNQPQHF. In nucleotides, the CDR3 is TGTGCCACCAGCAGAGATAGGGGACAGGGAAATCAGCCCCAGCATTTT.

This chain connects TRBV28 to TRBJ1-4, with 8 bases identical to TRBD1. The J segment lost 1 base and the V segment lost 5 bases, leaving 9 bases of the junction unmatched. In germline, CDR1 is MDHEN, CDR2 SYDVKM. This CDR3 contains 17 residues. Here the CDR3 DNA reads TGTGCCAGCAGTCTGCGACAGGGGATTATAACTAATGAAAAACTGTTTTTT. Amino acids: CASSLRQGIITNEKLFF. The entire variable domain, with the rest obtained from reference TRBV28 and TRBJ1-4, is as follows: DVKVTQSSRYLVKRTGEKVFLECVQDMDHENMFWYRQDPGLGLRLIYFSYDVKMKEKGDIPEGYSVSREKKERFSLILESASTNQTSMYLCASSLRQGIITNEKLFFGSGTQLSVL.

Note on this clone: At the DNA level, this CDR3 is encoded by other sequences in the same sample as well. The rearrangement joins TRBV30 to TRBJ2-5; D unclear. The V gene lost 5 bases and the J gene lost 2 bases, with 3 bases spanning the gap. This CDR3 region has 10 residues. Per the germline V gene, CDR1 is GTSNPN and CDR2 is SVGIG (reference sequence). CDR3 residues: CAWVQETQYF. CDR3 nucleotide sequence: TGTGCCTGGGTTCAAGAGACCCAGTACTTC.

CDR3: CASSKMDRKNTEAFF. The CDR3 DNA reads TGTGCCAGCAGCAAAATGGACAGGAAGAACACTGAAGCTTTCTTT. The gene calls are TRBV6-4 and TRBJ1-1; 7 bases match TRBD1. The ends lost 6 bases at V and 1 base at J; junction bases unmatched: 8. This CDR3 region has 15 residues. Germline CDR1 is MRHNA and CDR2 is SNTAGT.

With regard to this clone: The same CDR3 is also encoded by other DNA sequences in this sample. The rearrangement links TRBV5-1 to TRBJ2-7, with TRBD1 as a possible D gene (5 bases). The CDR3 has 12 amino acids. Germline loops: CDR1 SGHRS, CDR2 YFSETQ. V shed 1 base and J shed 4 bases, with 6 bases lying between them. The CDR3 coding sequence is TGCGCCAGCAGCTTGAGGGGATACGAGCAGTACTTC. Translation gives CASSLRGYEQYF.

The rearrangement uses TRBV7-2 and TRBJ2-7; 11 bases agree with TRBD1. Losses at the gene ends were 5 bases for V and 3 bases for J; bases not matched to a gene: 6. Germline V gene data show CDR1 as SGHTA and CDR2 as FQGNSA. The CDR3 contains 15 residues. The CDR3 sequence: CASSKRTGGNYEQYF. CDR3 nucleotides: TGTGCCAGCAGCAAACGGACAGGGGGCAACTACGAGCAGTACTTC.

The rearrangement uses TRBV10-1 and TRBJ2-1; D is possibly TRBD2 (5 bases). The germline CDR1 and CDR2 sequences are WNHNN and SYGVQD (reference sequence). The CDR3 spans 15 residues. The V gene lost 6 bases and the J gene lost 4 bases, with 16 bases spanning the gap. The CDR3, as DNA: TGCGCCAGCAGACCGGACGGTGGCGGGTACAATGAGCAGTTCTTC. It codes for CASRPDGGGYNEQFF.

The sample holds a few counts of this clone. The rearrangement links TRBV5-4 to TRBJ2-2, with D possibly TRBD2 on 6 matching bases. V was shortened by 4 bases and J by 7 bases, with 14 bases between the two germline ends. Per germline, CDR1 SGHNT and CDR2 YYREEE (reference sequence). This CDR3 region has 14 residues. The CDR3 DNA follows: TGTGCCAGCAGCCGAACGGGAGCCGGCGGGGAGCTGTTTTTT. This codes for CASSRTGAGGELFF.

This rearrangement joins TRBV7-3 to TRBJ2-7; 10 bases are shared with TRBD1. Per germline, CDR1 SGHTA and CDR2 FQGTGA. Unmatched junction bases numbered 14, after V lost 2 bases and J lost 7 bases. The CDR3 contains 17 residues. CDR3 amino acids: CASSLEPTGGLVDEQYF. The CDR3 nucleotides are TGTGCCAGCAGCTTAGAGCCGACAGGGGGCCTCGTGGATGAGCAGTACTTC.

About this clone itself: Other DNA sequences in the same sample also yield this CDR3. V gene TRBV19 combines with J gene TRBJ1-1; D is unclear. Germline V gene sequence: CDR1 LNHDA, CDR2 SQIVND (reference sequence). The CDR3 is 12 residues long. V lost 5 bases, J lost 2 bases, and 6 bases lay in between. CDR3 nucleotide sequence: TGTGCCAGTAGTCGGTCCAACACTGAAGCTTTCTTT. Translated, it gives CASSRSNTEAFF.

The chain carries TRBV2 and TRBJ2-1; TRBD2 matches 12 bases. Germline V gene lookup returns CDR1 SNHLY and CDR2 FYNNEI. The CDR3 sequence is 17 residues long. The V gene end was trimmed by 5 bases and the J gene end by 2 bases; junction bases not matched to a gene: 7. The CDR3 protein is CASSSRRLAGAYNEQFF. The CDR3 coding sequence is TGTGCCAGCAGTTCCCGACGACTAGCGGGGGCCTACAATGAGCAGTTCTTC. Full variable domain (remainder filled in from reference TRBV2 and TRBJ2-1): EPEVTQTPSHQVTQMGQEVILRCVPISNHLYFYWYRQILGQKVEFLVSFYNNEISEKSEIFDDQFSVERPDGSNFTLKIRSTKLEDSAMYFCASSSRRLAGAYNEQFFGPGTRLTVL.

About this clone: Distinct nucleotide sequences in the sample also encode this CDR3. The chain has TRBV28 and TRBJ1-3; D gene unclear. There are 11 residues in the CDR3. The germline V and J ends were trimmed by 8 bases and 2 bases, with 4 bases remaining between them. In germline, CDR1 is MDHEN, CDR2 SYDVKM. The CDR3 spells CASSAGNTIYF. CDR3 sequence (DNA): TGTGCCAGCTCAGCTGGAAACACCATATATTTT. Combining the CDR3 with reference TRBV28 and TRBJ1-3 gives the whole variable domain DVKVTQSSRYLVKRTGEKVFLECVQDMDHENMFWYRQDPGLGLRLIYFSYDVKMKEKGDIPEGYSVSREKKERFSLILESASTNQTSMYLCASSAGNTIYFGEGSWLTVV.

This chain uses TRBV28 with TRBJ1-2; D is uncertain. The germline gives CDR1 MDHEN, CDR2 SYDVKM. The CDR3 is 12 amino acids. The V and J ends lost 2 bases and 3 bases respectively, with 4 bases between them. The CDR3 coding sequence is TGTGCCAGCAGTTTAACGTACTATGGCTACACCTTC. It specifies CASSLTYYGYTF.

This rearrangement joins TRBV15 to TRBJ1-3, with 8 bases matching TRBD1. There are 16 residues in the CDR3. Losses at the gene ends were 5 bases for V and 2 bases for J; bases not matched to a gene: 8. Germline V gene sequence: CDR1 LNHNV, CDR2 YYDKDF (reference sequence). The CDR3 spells CATSPGGTRAGNTIYF. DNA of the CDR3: TGTGCCACCAGCCCAGGGGGCACGCGCGCTGGAAACACCATATATTTT.